Below, 8 T cell receptor beta chains from the same sample are listed, as sequenced in a study of T cell repertoires in cytomegalovirus infection. The antigens for these receptors are not known. MiXCR, run by TCRdb on the reads, gives a single entry per CDR3 protein. This table has around 130,000 distinct CDR3 sequences, about 24% appearing once. The specimen was PBMCs, sequenced either directly or after in vitro stimulation (not recorded which). These receptors originate from a human donor in good health (CMV status not recorded). Some clones in this sample may be carry-over from other donors' samples.

This clonotype was observed at least ten times. This chain joins TRBV12-3 or TRBV12-4 and TRBJ1-5; TRBD1 might be the D (6 bases). Trimming stripped 3 bases from V and 2 bases from J, with 8 bases between. The CDR3 is 14 amino acids. In nucleotides, the CDR3 is TGTGCCAGCAGTTTTGAGGGGGGCAATCAGCCCCAGCATTTT. It codes for CASSFEGGNQPQHF.

This chain joins TRBV9 and TRBJ2-3; D perhaps matches TRBD2 (5 bases). V lost 0 bases and J lost 4, with 9 bases in between. The CDR3 runs 14 residues. Germline CDR1 is SGDLS and CDR2 is YYNGEE. As DNA, the CDR3 is TGTGCCAGCAGCGTAGCTGGAGGCGCAGATACGCAGTATTTT. This codes for CASSVAGGADTQYF.

This clonotype was seen repeatedly, ten times or more. The genes are TRBV7-2 and TRBJ2-5; 13 bases are a match to TRBD2. Germline lookup yields CDR1 SGHTA and CDR2 FQGNSA. V lost 5 bases to trimming and J lost 4 bases; unmatched junction nucleotides: 4. The CDR3 covers 15 residues. The CDR3, as DNA: TGTGCCAGCAGCCTAGGACTAGCGGGAGTAGAGACCCAGTACTTC. This translates into CASSLGLAGVETQYF.

CDR3 in DNA: TGTGCCATCAGTCCCCCGGGAGAAGAGACCCAGTACTTC. This sequence encodes CAISPPGEETQYF. This chain joins TRBV10-3 and TRBJ2-5, with D maybe TRBD2 (6 bases). The CDR3 has 13 residues. CDR1 ENHRY and CDR2 SYGVKD come from the germline V gene. V was cut by 5 bases and J by 3 bases, with 10 bases left in between.

The rearrangement uses TRBV18 and TRBJ2-1, with 8 bases lining up with TRBD1. V was pared by 2 bases and J by 5 bases, with 8 bases of the junction left unmatched. The CDR3 runs 16 residues. Germline V gene lookup returns CDR1 KGHSH and CDR2 LQKENI. The CDR3 sequence is CASSPTAGGEDNEQFF. The CDR3 nucleotides read TGTGCCAGCTCACCAACGGCAGGGGGCGAAGACAATGAGCAGTTCTTC.

This clonotype was observed a single time. This chain uses TRBV20-1 with TRBJ2-6; D may be TRBD2 (6 bases). Trimming left V 6 bases short and J 0 bases short, with 9 bases between. In germline, CDR1 is DFQATT, CDR2 SNEGSKA (reference sequence). The CDR3 covers 14 residues. CDR3: CSAPGVSGANVLTF. The CDR3 DNA reads TGCAGTGCACCGGGGGTCTCTGGGGCCAACGTCCTGACTTTC.

CDR3 protein: CASRDPSVEKLFF. The CDR3 DNA follows: TGTGCCAGCAGGGACCCGTCGGTTGAAAAACTGTTTTTT. The J gene is TRBJ1-4, the V gene TRBV27; D ambiguous. Germline CDR1 MNHEY, CDR2 SMNVEV (reference sequence). The CDR3 spans 13 residues. The germline V and J ends were trimmed by 6 bases and 7 bases, with 12 bases remaining between them.

This clonotype turned up a few times. The CDR3 protein is CASCSLAGDSQYF. As DNA, the CDR3 is TGTGCCAGCTGCTCGCTAGCGGGAGATAGTCAGTACTTC. This chain joins TRBV7-6 and TRBJ2-7; 10 nucleotides align to TRBD2. Germline V gives CDR1 SGHVS, CDR2 FNYEAQ. There are 13 residues in the CDR3. V gave up 8 bases and J gave up 10 bases; unmatched junction bases: 11.